Following are 24 T cell receptor beta chains from one sample sequenced in a study of neoadjuvant anti-PD-1 for oral cavity cancer. Time point indicated: after neoadjuvant nivolumab, at surgical resection. TCRdb's table, derived via immunoSEQ multiplex PCR, lists solely in-frame clones and lacks some. The sample lists 20,000 to 25,000 clones, 45% occurring once. The source material was tumor tissue, sampled after nivolumab (anti-PD-1) treatment. The receptor set was obtained from a person between 40 and 80 years old with oral cavity squamous cell carcinoma.

In its sample, this clone was seen once. This chain links TRBV7-2 with TRBJ2-3, with D unclear. Germline V gives CDR1 SGHTA, CDR2 FQGNSA. Trimming took 5 bases from V and 6 from J, leaving 12 bases between them. CDR3 length equals 13 residues. CDR3 region: CASSRSRGDTQYF. The CDR3 nucleotides read TGTGCCAGCAGCCGTTCCCGTGGGGATACGCAGTATTTT.

This clone showed up just a few times. V gene TRBV28 combines with J gene TRBJ2-7; no definite D call. Germline assignment: CDR1 MDHEN and CDR2 SYDVKM. CDR3 length: 14 residues. Trimming cost V 11 bases and J 0 bases, with 17 bases left between them. The CDR3 loop is CAAGPRTTSYEQYF. CDR3 bases: TGTGCCGCCGGACCCCGGACGACCTCCTACGAGCAGTACTTC. The entire variable domain, with the rest obtained from reference TRBV28 and TRBJ2-7, is as follows: DVKVTQSSRYLVKRTGEKVFLECVQDMDHENMFWYRQDPGLGLRLIYFSYDVKMKEKGDIPEGYSVSREKKERFSLILESASTNQTSMYLCAAGPRTTSYEQYFGPGTRLTVT.

The chain combines TRBV19 with TRBJ1-6; D unresolved. Trimming took 8 bases from V and 7 from J, leaving 18 bases between them. Germline V gene lookup returns CDR1 LNHDA and CDR2 SQIVND (reference sequence). The length of the CDR3 is 15 residues. The CDR3 nucleotides read TGTGCCAGTGACCAAGGGTTTGGGGTGAATTCACCCCTCCACTTT. As protein: CASDQGFGVNSPLHF.

The rearrangement uses TRBV28 and TRBJ2-7; D perhaps matches TRBD2 (5 bases). The germline V and J ends were trimmed by 7 bases and 3 bases, with 13 bases remaining between them. The CDR3 runs 13 residues. CDR1 is MDHEN, CDR2 SYDVKM, per germline. The CDR3 bases are TGTGCCAGCACCCATCGGGGTTTCTACGAGCAGTACTTC. Translating gives CASTHRGFYEQYF.

In its sample, this clone was seen a few times. The chain recombines TRBV5-6 with TRBJ1-6, with D maybe TRBD1 (6 bases). V gave up 3 bases and J gave up 0 bases, with 13 bases separating them. CDR1 and CDR2 (germline): SGHDT, YYEEEE. This CDR3 is built from 17 residues. CDR3 loop: CASSSRGGSSYNSPLHF. The CDR3 region has the DNA TGTGCCAGCAGCTCGAGGGGGGGTAGCTCCTATAATTCACCCCTCCACTTT.

This clone appeared a few times. V and J are TRBV25-1 and TRBJ2-7, with 8 bases identical to TRBD1. This CDR3 has 13 residues. Germline V gene lookup returns CDR1 MGHDK and CDR2 SYGVNS. Trimming at V came to 4 bases and at J to 7 bases, leaving 6 bases not matched to a gene. CDR3 DNA: TGTGCCAGCAGTGGAGGACAGGGTCGGGAGCAGTACTTC. Residues: CASSGGQGREQYF.

The rearrangement uses TRBV19 and TRBJ1-2; D is unresolved. Between the trimmed V and J ends, which lost 0 bases and 6 bases, there was a span of 11 bases. Per the germline V gene, CDR1 is LNHDA and CDR2 is SQIVND (reference sequence). CDR3 length: 14 residues. The CDR3 loop reads CASSIDRTVHGYTF. CDR3 bases: TGTGCCAGTAGTATAGATCGCACAGTCCATGGCTACACCTTC.

DNA for the CDR3: TGTGCCAGTAGTAATCAAGTCGCCGGGGAGCTGTTTTTT. Encoded protein: CASSNQVAGELFF. The genes are TRBV19 and TRBJ2-2; D is uncertain. CDR3 length equals 13 residues. The V end lost 4 bases, the J end lost 6 bases, and 9 bases lay between the germline ends. The germline CDR1 and CDR2 sequences are LNHDA and SQIVND (reference sequence).

This clone was counted once. The V and J genes are TRBV5-1 and TRBJ2-1; D gene ambiguous. Per germline, CDR1 SGHRS and CDR2 YFSETQ. The CDR3 is made up of 14 amino acids. Between the trimmed V and J ends, which lost 4 bases and 0 bases, there was a span of 8 bases. The CDR3 DNA sequence: TGCGCCAGCAGCGGGGATAGCTCCTACAATGAGCAGTTCTTC. It yields the protein CASSGDSSYNEQFF.

The V gene is TRBV7-7, the J gene TRBJ2-3, with 9 positions matching TRBD1. The CDR3 has 15 amino acids. With 5 bases clipped from V and 4 bases from J, the junction kept 7 bases outside the gene matches. Germline V gives CDR1 SSHAT, CDR2 FNYEAQ (reference sequence). The CDR3 protein is CASSKQGARSDTQYF. CDR3 nucleotides: TGTGCCAGCAGCAAACAGGGGGCGAGGTCAGATACGCAGTATTTT.

The chain recombines TRBV7-6 with TRBJ2-5; TRBD2 matches at 10 bases. The CDR3 is 17 residues long. Trimming removed 1 base from V and 5 bases from J; junction bases left unmatched: 10. Germline V lookup: CDR1 SGHVS, CDR2 FNYEAQ. This CDR3 is CASSLVGSGGKAETQYF. The CDR3 bases are TGTGCCAGCAGCTTAGTGGGTAGCGGGGGGAAGGCGGAGACCCAGTACTTC.

The CDR3 protein is CASSLGTGGANEQYF. CDR3 sequence (DNA): TGCGCCAGCAGCTTGGGGACAGGGGGCGCCAACGAGCAGTACTTC. The chain recombines TRBV5-1 with TRBJ2-7, with TRBD1 identical over 11 bases. This CDR3 comprises 15 residues. The germline V gene has CDR1 SGHRS and CDR2 YFSETQ. The ends lost 0 bases at V and 5 bases at J; junction bases unmatched: 4. Based on the CDR3 plus reference TRBV5-1 and TRBJ2-7, the full variable domain is KAGVTQTPRYLIKTRGQQVTLSCSPISGHRSVSWYQQTPGQGLQFLFEYFSETQRNKGNFPGRFSGRQFSNSRSEMNVSTLELGDSALYLCASSLGTGGANEQYFGPGTRLTVT.

In DNA form, the CDR3 reads TGTGCCAGCAGCTTTTTCTTACGGATGGTCTCTGGGGCCAACGTCCTGACTTTC. It translates to CASSFFLRMVSGANVLTF. V is TRBV7-8 and J is TRBJ2-6, with D hard to call. Germline V gene data show CDR1 as SGHVS and CDR2 as FQNEAQ. Trimming took off 3 bases at V and 0 bases at J, with 15 bases between the two ends. The CDR3 consists of 18 residues.

The CDR3 sequence is CAISETRTVVYGYTF. The CDR3 DNA reads TGTGCCATCAGTGAGACCCGGACGGTAGTTTATGGCTACACCTTC. This chain links TRBV10-3 with TRBJ1-2; no clear D gene. The ends were cut back, 2 bases at V and 5 bases at J, with 15 bases in the middle. The CDR3 has 15 amino acids. Germline V gene lookup returns CDR1 ENHRY and CDR2 SYGVKD.

By sample share, this clone is medium-sized. This chain uses TRBV27 with TRBJ2-5, with 10 bases matching TRBD1. The CDR3 spans 14 residues. Germline loops: CDR1 MNHEY, CDR2 SMNVEV (reference sequence). V dropped 5 bases and J dropped 5; count of bases not matched to a gene: 5. The CDR3 loop is CASSPDRGRETQYF. The CDR3 DNA is TGTGCCAGCAGTCCGGACAGGGGGAGGGAGACCCAGTACTTC.

This clone has a handful of counts. The genes are TRBV20-1 and TRBJ1-2; D gene uncertain. V lost 6 bases to trimming and J lost 9 bases, with 14 bases between them. CDR3 length equals 11 residues. The germline gives CDR1 DFQATT, CDR2 SNEGSKA (reference sequence). DNA of the CDR3: TGCAGTGCCAGTCCCCCGGGTAGCTACACCTTC. Residues: CSASPPGSYTF.

The V call is TRBV29-1, the J call TRBJ1-5; tentative D call: TRBD1 (5 bases). The V gene's germline CDR1 is SQVTM and CDR2 ANQGSEA. There are 12 residues in the CDR3. V was cut by 7 bases and J by 5 bases, with 12 bases left in between. CDR3 loop: CSARRGDQPQHF. The CDR3 coding sequence is TGCAGCGCCAGGCGGGGGGATCAGCCCCAGCATTTT.

The DNA of the CDR3 is TGTGCCAGCAGTGACCCATCCTCGGGGGGAACGGGGACTGAAGCTTTCTTT. Amino acid sequence: CASSDPSSGGTGTEAFF. The chain joins TRBV25-1 to TRBJ1-1, with D perhaps TRBD1 (5 bases). Trimming took 3 bases from V and 5 from J, leaving 22 bases between them. Germline V gives CDR1 MGHDK, CDR2 SYGVNS. The CDR3 runs 17 residues.

The rearrangement links TRBV11-2 to TRBJ2-3; TRBD2 might be the D (5 bases). Trimming took off 0 bases at V and 2 bases at J, with 12 bases between the two ends. Germline CDR1 and CDR2: SGHAT and FQNNGV. The CDR3 is 16 amino acids. The CDR3, as DNA: TGTGCCAGCAGCTTAGAGGGCCGGGGAGCCACAGATACGCAGTATTTT. Protein product: CASSLEGRGATDTQYF.

This clone was seen a handful of times. The V and J genes are TRBV7-9 and TRBJ2-3; a possible D gene is TRBD2 (5 bases). Germline CDR1 is SEHNR and CDR2 is FQNEAQ (reference sequence). This CDR3 spans 16 amino acids. Trimming took off 4 bases at V and 1 base at J, with 15 bases between the two ends. CDR3 in amino acids: CASSSREGMGTDTQYF. CDR3 DNA sequence: TGTGCCAGCAGCTCCCGTGAGGGAATGGGCACAGATACGCAGTATTTT.

The rearrangement uses TRBV4-3 and TRBJ1-2; D is ambiguous. Trimming cost V 0 bases and J 4 bases, with 15 bases left between them. The CDR3 totals 16 residues. CDR1 is LGHNA, CDR2 YSLEER, per germline. The CDR3 DNA reads as TGCGCCAGCAGCCAAGATTATCCGGAGAACCTCTATGGCTACACCTTC. This sequence encodes CASSQDYPENLYGYTF.

By its share, this clone is medium-sized. The chain is built from TRBV11-2 and TRBJ2-7; D is unclear. V was clipped by 6 bases and J by 2 bases, with 2 bases between them. Germline values: CDR1 SGHAT, CDR2 FQNNGV. The CDR3 consists of 10 residues. CDR3 DNA sequence: TGTGCCAGCAGGGCCTACGAGCAGTACTTC. As protein: CASRAYEQYF.

This clone has just a few counts. V usage is TRBV11-2 and J usage is TRBJ2-3; 7 nucleotides agree with TRBD1. Germline V gene sequence: CDR1 SGHAT, CDR2 FQNNGV. This CDR3 is 14 amino acids long. Losses at the gene ends were 4 bases for V and 8 bases for J; bases not matched to a gene: 9. The CDR3 protein is CASSWETGTGTQYF. The CDR3 DNA is TGTGCCAGCAGCTGGGAGACAGGGACCGGTACGCAGTATTTT.

This clone was found a few times. In DNA, the CDR3 is TGTGCCAGTAGTATGGGAAGGGGGCATTGGAATCAGCCCCAGCATTTT. Amino acid sequence: CASSMGRGHWNQPQHF. V is TRBV19 and J is TRBJ1-5, with 7 bases lining up with TRBD1. Germline values: CDR1 LNHDA, CDR2 SQIVND (reference sequence). The CDR3 runs 16 residues. V trimming: 3 bases; J trimming: 4 bases; junction bases outside the gene matches: 9.